This TCR beta chain was recorded in a study of cytomegalovirus exposure and HLA in healthy donors. A multiplex PCR was run with 60 Vbeta primers and 13 Jbeta primers. Profiled with immunoSEQ multiplex PCR; TCRdb holds only in-frame clones, not every one. The sample consists of some 140,000 clones, approximately 61% of them appearing once. There are a few counts of this clone. The CDR3 runs to 14 residues. The germline CDR1 and CDR2 sequences are SGHNT and YYREEE (reference sequence). V trimming: 2 bases; J trimming: 5 bases; junction bases outside the gene matches: 1. The TCR comes from a human donor in good health. The rearrangement joins TRBV5-4 to TRBJ2-1; 10 nucleotides line up with TRBD2. Sequencing was done on a sample of PBMCs. The CDR3 sequence is CASSFGLADNEQFF. The CDR3 DNA reads as TGTGCCAGCAGCTTTGGACTAGCGGACAATGAGCAGTTCTTC.